The T cell receptor beta chain described here comes from a study of cytomegalovirus exposure and HLA in healthy donors (TCRdb year 2017). Broadly, across the study: An earlier analysis of some 600 of the donors reported about 280 Gb of sequence data and 117 million unique TCR beta sequences obtained from around 190 million T cells. To predict cytomegalovirus infection status, the study combined high-throughput TCR immunosequencing, statistical association of individual TCRs with disease status, and machine learning. An earlier analysis of 587 of the donors used high-throughput TCR beta sequencing to judge whether each TCR beta V gene segment behaved as functional or pseudogenic. Donor age, sex, ethnicity and CMV serostatus were compiled together with the repertoire data. The study was designed to test whether signatures of past pathogen exposure could be identified by cataloging public T cell receptors. In the later analysis, no new phenotypic data were used to find candidate immune exposures; instead, reliance was placed on TCR beta sequences and their occurrence across donors. A later analysis re-examined previously published TCR beta repertoires from 500 to 700 donors and added high-resolution HLA genotyping to investigate patterns of TCR occurrence. Roughly 5 DR-DQ haplotypes were treated as single units for association and clustering because of strong linkage in the cohort. Among the roughly 400 genotyped donors, around 81% belonged to the genetic ancestry cluster associated with self-reported Caucasian donors. Along with the roughly 610-subject first cohort, a separate validation cohort of 120 different subjects was used. Every discovery cohort repertoire had been produced on one sequencing platform. An early release that covered some 640 HLA-typed donors contained around 330 gigabases of sequencing data and 85 million to 100 million unique TCR sequences. The number of donors typed differed by locus, with about 629-640 for A, B, C, DRB1 and DQB1, around 560 for DQA1, over 600 for DPA1, and some 450 for DPB1. The T cell repertoires of some 700 subjects were profiled by immunosequencing and related to cytomegalovirus serostatus. Across some 400 genotyped donors of the cohort, an average of about 240,000 unique TCR beta nucleotide sequences per donor were sequenced, and about a sixth of those sequences were non-productive. Both class I and class II loci were covered by HLA typing, at four-digit resolution. Genome-wide SNP genotypes for about 65% of the 666 donors were used in a later genetic analysis, which treated that subset as a discovery cohort. Study-level results and caveats: Because some donors lacked HLA typing at each locus, the association tests relied only on the typed subset. In both the original and validation cohorts, the classifier was reported to diagnose cytomegalovirus status with high specificity and sensitivity. A total of fewer than 200 TCR beta chains were listed by the study as associated with cytomegalovirus. Sequencing depth was assumed to be roughly uniform across donors in the presence/absence analyses, though that assumption may not hold. According to a later analysis, parvovirus B19, influenza, CMV and Epstein-Barr virus appeared linked to several top co-occurrence clusters. A cluster of highly shared sequence variants was judged likely to be a technical artifact of the sequencing pipeline. A few of the identified cytomegalovirus-associated TCR beta chains were confirmed in vitro to be specific for cytomegalovirus antigens. Compared with the roughly 710-donor mean, donors in an Asian-associated ancestry cluster had fewer N-insertions in productive TCRs, according to a later genetic analysis. Approximately 18 rarely observed V segments, including chromosome 9 orphons, were excluded from the earlier analysis of approximately 500 of the donors because counts were too low. A later analysis found that most CMV-associated TCR beta chains appeared HLA-restricted, with HLA associations seemingly driven largely by CMV exposure. CMV serostatus was the only immune exposure information available for the cohort. A further reported finding was that TCR beta sequences accurately predicted the HLA-A and HLA-B alleles for most subjects in the first cohort. In a later analysis, TCR association rates were found to vary across HLA loci, with the most associated TCRs seen for DRB1 alleles and the fewest for HLA-C alleles. An association between a missense DCLRE1C variant and V-gene and J-gene trimming of TCR beta chains was found in a later genetic analysis and replicated in an independent cohort. Compared with equally common non-associated chains, HLA-associated TCR beta chains in a later analysis were more clonally expanded and had lower generation probabilities. Strong co-occurrence of HLA alleles, especially DR and DQ, made assigning TCR associations to individual alleles difficult. In an earlier analysis of 587 of the donors, most TCR beta V segments appeared in productive rearrangements about 87% or about 30% of the time, broadly matching IMGT annotations. It was suggested by the authors that the approach could potentially be generalized to other disease states and immunological phenotypes. Correlated functional status among segregating V segments might be attributable to linkage disequilibrium, but an unknown experimental factor could not be ruled out. Specific HLA alleles were associated with 18,000 or so TCR beta sequences at a false discovery rate of 0.05 in a later analysis. Most TCR sequences were observed very rarely across donors, whereas some public TCRs were present in many individuals. In this cohort, only TCR beta chains were sequenced, and detectable features were limited by the absence of alpha or paired-chain data.

The library was generated by the immunoSEQ multiplex PCR assay. For the multiplex PCR, a mixture combining 60 forward primers for TCR Vbeta segments and 13 reverse primers for TCR Jbeta segments was used. The CDR3 region of rearranged TCR beta genes was amplified from genomic DNA by a multiplex PCR assay. The amplified TCR beta libraries were sequenced on the Illumina HiSeq System as 87-base-pair reads. The authors' pipeline ran thus. Across the 670 or so repertoires, a later analysis counted 60 million to 90 million unique TCR beta chains, roughly 11 million of which were shared by at least two donors. A nearest-neighbor algorithm error-corrected the raw reads and collapsed the reads into unique sequences, merging closely related sequences to remove PCR and sequencing errors. CDR3 sequences were aligned to IMGT reference sequences to assign V, D and J gene segments. For a sequence to be retained, a match of at least six nucleotides was required to both a V gene segment and a J gene segment. A rearrangement counted as productive if the CDR3 had no stop codons and remained in frame with V and J, and every other rearrangement counted as non-productive. CDR3 was defined by IMGT convention, running from the second conserved V-encoded cysteine to the conserved J-encoded phenylalanine. In an earlier analysis of 500 to 650 of the donors, sequences lacking an unambiguous match to a single V gene segment were excluded. In an earlier analysis of 587 of the donors, a V segment was called functional when productive rearrangements were above 56.7%, and segregating when the standard deviation between donors exceeded 5%. A statistical classification framework was built for diagnosing cytomegalovirus status from the catalog of TCR beta chain sequences. V and J gene assignment, in a later analysis, came from comparing TCR nucleotide sequences with IMGT/GENE-DB human TR gene sequences. The TCRdist pipeline was used in a later analysis to assign CDR3 sequences and most-parsimonious VDJ recombination scenarios. In a later analysis, every TCR beta chain was defined by the combination of its CDR3 amino acid sequence and its V-gene family, and reads without a unique V-gene family were dropped. To address suspected cross-contamination and a sequencing artifact, a later analysis removed 592 highly shared, low-generation-probability nucleotide sequences. A later analysis calculated a clonal expansion index for each public chain from normalized within-repertoire ranks of inferred template counts. In a later analysis, generation probabilities were computed with a VDJ recombination model fitted to out-of-frame rearrangements, and the resulting probabilities were checked against IGoR. Hypergeometric tests were used in a later analysis to score TCR-TCR, TCR-HLA and TCR-CMV co-occurrence, with a repertoire-size bias correction applied to the TCR pairs. A later analysis estimated false discovery rates by permuting HLA or CMV assignments 20 times. In a later analysis, co-occurring TCRs were grouped using DBSCAN, and TCRdist sequence similarity was added for clustering within HLA-allele-positive subsets. Repertoires with fewer than 30,000 or more than 120,000 public chains were left out of co-occurrence clustering, as were a handful of repertoires with anomalous nucleotide sharing. In its TCRdb copy, this immuneACCESS table keeps in-frame sequences only and misses some clones. Where compared with another copy, unresolved V genes explain less than half of these, and the others have no known cause. Clone size and the V and J calls come from that table; the DNA yielded D and trimming. This sample is represented by about 150,000 clones; about 74% of them were singletons. Roughly 3% of the sample is in the top ten clones.

The cohort was made up of approximately 670 healthy bone marrow donors. At the time of sampling, all cohort members were nominally healthy, though unrecorded immune exposures were likely present. The donor tested CMV seronegative, placing the donor among the 300 to 450 seronegative members of the cohort. A peripheral blood sample was provided by each donor, and peripheral blood mononuclear cells were used for TCR beta sequencing. The Qiagen DNeasy Blood Extraction Kit was used to extract genomic DNA from the blood cell samples. A note on this clone: Its antigen is unknown. Qualities for individual bases were not recorded, and no much larger clone is one base off.

Sequencing was performed on PBMCs. The sequence came from a man between 35 and 55 years old in good health and CMV-seronegative.

The CDR3 region reads CASSQDVGVNGYTF. The DNA sequence is given as TGCGCCAGCAGCCAAGACGTCGGGGTTAATGGCTACACCTTC. The V and J segments used are TRBV4-3 and TRBJ1-2, with the D gene too uncertain to name. V drops 0 bases and J drops 6 bases, leaving 11 bases in between. The CDR3 goes from the cysteine to the phenylalanine over 14 residues. The read is trimmed to its CDR3 DNA, 42 bases read in frame from base 1. Via the germline V gene, CDR1 is LGHNA and CDR2 YSLEER.